This entry lists 27 T cell receptor beta chains sequenced from one sample in a study of metastatic and nonmetastatic thyroid tumors (dated by TCRdb to 2020 to 2022). Library preparation used PCR. This sample was sequenced with an Illumina HiSeq 4000. The raw public reads went through TCRdb reprocessing: fastp at Q25, MiXCR clone calling, in-frame beta chains kept. The sample table holds roughly 4,700 clones, of which about a third were seen once. The ten largest clones take up 25% to 30% of the sample. Before undergoing thyroid surgery, none of the patients had been given any kind of treatment. Material for sequencing was adjacent normal tissue. The receptors were gathered from a male donor with papillary thyroid cancer or a benign thyroid nodule (not recorded which). Some clones in this sample may be carry-over from other donors' samples.

The gene calls are TRBV6-1 and TRBJ2-7; 9 bases are shared with TRBD2. Losses at the gene ends were 1 base for V and 4 bases for J; bases not matched to a gene: 5. From germline, CDR1 is MNHNS and CDR2 SASEGT. The CDR3 contains 15 residues. The CDR3 region is CASSEEETSGYEQYF. DNA for the CDR3: TGTGCCAGCAGTGAAGAGGAGACTAGCGGATACGAGCAGTACTTC.

The CDR3 loop reads CSAIRGLPSAYNSPLHF. The CDR3 nucleotides are TGCAGTGCTATTAGGGGACTTCCGAGCGCCTATAATTCACCCCTCCACTTT. This chain connects TRBV20-1 to TRBJ1-6, with D possibly matching TRBD1 (5 bases). The CDR3 loop spans 17 amino acids. V lost 4 bases to trimming and J lost 2 bases, with 18 bases between them. Germline V gene sequence: CDR1 DFQATT, CDR2 SNEGSKA (reference sequence).

By proportion, this clone is medium-sized. The chain has TRBV7-9 and TRBJ2-7; no definite D call. The V end was cut by 1 base, the J end by 5 bases, with 3 bases between. This CDR3 is 11 amino acids long. Germline lookup yields CDR1 SEHNR and CDR2 FQNEAQ (reference sequence). The CDR3 here is CASSLEHEQYF. Here the CDR3 DNA reads TGTGCCAGCAGCTTAGAGCACGAGCAGTACTTC.

This clone was recorded a few times. The CDR3 DNA sequence: TGTGCCAGCAGTGGGACAAGGACCTATGGCTACACCTTC. The encoded protein is CASSGTRTYGYTF. The chain uses TRBV6-1 and TRBJ1-2, with D perhaps matching TRBD1 (5 bases). Trimming removed 4 bases from V and 4 bases from J, with 10 bases in between. Germline V gene sequence: CDR1 MNHNS, CDR2 SASEGT. CDR3 length: 13 residues.

The chain couples TRBV6-1 to TRBJ1-1; D is unresolved. Trimming shortened V by 6 bases and J by 11 bases, and 16 bases separated the two germline ends. This CDR3 is built from 12 residues. Germline V gene lookup returns CDR1 MNHNS and CDR2 SASEGT. The CDR3 bases are TGTGCCAGCAGGGGTGACCAGTTTTCGGCTTTCTTT. Translation: CASRGDQFSAFF.

This chain connects TRBV5-1 to TRBJ2-1; TRBD1 might be the D (5 bases). The CDR3 sequence is 15 residues long. V gave up 1 base and J gave up 6 bases, with 14 bases separating them. CDR1 is SGHRS and CDR2 is YFSETQ in the germline V gene. The CDR3 DNA is TGCGCCAGCAGCTTGTACACGGATAGGGGCAATGAGCAGTTCTTC. Its protein is CASSLYTDRGNEQFF. Drawing the rest from reference TRBV5-1 and TRBJ2-1, the complete variable domain is KAGVTQTPRYLIKTRGQQVTLSCSPISGHRSVSWYQQTPGQGLQFLFEYFSETQRNKGNFPGRFSGRQFSNSRSEMNVSTLELGDSALYLCASSLYTDRGNEQFFGPGTRLTVL.

The chain links TRBV28 to TRBJ2-3, with D unclear. From germline, CDR1 is MDHEN and CDR2 SYDVKM. The length of the CDR3 is 16 residues. V lost 2 bases and J 0 bases, leaving 12 bases between the germline ends. The CDR3 region is CASSLVLGASTDTQYF. CDR3 in DNA: TGTGCCAGCAGTTTAGTCCTGGGTGCTAGCACAGATACGCAGTATTTT.

The chain couples TRBV20-1 to TRBJ2-7, with TRBD2 matching over 14 bases. The CDR3 contains 19 residues. Germline trimming cut 6 bases from V and 0 bases from J; bases unmatched to any gene: 16. Germline CDR1 is DFQATT and CDR2 is SNEGSKA (reference sequence). CDR3: CSANRPGLAGGRSSYEQYF. The CDR3 bases are TGCAGTGCCAACAGACCCGGACTAGCGGGAGGAAGGAGCTCCTACGAGCAGTACTTC.

The table lists this clone with a count of one. The chain employs TRBV4-1 and TRBJ2-7; weak D call: TRBD1 (6 bases). The V gene lost 2 bases and the J gene lost 0 bases, with 8 bases spanning the gap. Germline CDR1 MGHRA, CDR2 YSYEKL. The CDR3 spans 14 residues. This CDR3 reads CASSQSDSSYEQYF. The CDR3 DNA is TGCGCCAGCAGCCAATCGGACAGCTCCTACGAGCAGTACTTC.

This clone was seen at least ten times. Other DNA sequences in the same sample also yield this CDR3. The J gene is TRBJ2-7, the V gene TRBV6-1, with 10 bases identical to TRBD2. CDR3 size: 13 residues. V trimming: 7 bases; J trimming: 5 bases; junction bases outside the gene matches: 5. Looked up from germline, CDR1 is MNHNS and CDR2 is SASEGT. As DNA, the CDR3 is TGTGCCAGCAAGGCTAGCGGGAGTGACGAGCAGTACTTC. Translated: CASKASGSDEQYF.

Sample share makes this clone large. CDR3: CASSLNRVNTEAFF. In nucleotides, the CDR3 is TGTGCCAGCAGCTTAAACAGGGTGAACACTGAAGCTTTCTTT. The rearrangement links TRBV11-2 to TRBJ1-1, with D perhaps matching TRBD1 (6 bases). The germline V gene encodes CDR1 SGHAT and CDR2 FQNNGV. The germline V and J ends were trimmed by 2 bases and 0 bases, with 7 bases remaining between them. The CDR3 has 14 amino acids.

The chain couples TRBV20-1 to TRBJ1-5, with 9 bases matching TRBD1. The CDR3 is made up of 15 amino acids. Germline V gene lookup returns CDR1 DFQATT and CDR2 SNEGSKA (reference sequence). J was trimmed by 3 bases and V by 2 bases; bases with no gene match: 5. CDR3 loop: CSARWGTGYNQPQHF. CDR3 coding DNA: TGCAGTGCTAGATGGGGGACAGGGTACAATCAGCCCCAGCATTTT.

This clone has just a few counts. The chain recombines TRBV5-1 with TRBJ2-2, with 8 bases matching TRBD2. J lost 4 bases, V lost 7 bases, and 6 bases had no gene match. The CDR3 contains 14 residues. Germline CDR1 reads SGHRS; CDR2 reads YFSETQ. CDR3 sequence (DNA): TGCGCCAGCGCCCCTACTAGCGGCACCGGGGAGCTGTTTTTT. It is translated as CASAPTSGTGELFF.

About this clone: At one end the junction does not follow the germline gene, possibly because of a read error. The J gene is TRBJ2-7, the V gene TRBV11-2, with a possible D match to TRBD2 (6 bases). Germline V gives CDR1 SGHAT, CDR2 FQNNGV. This CDR3 comprises 13 residues. CDR3 in amino acids: CASSLDSVPSVHF. Here the CDR3 DNA reads TGTGCCAGCAGCTTAGATAGTGTCCCTAGCGTTCACTTC.

As for this clone: Because it lacks the conserved phenylalanine or tryptophan at the end, this CDR3 is likely a read error. The V gene is TRBV30, the J gene TRBJ2-1, with D possibly being TRBD1 (6 bases). From germline, CDR1 is GTSNPN and CDR2 SVGIG (reference sequence). The CDR3 is 14 residues long. With 2 bases removed from V and 5 bases from J, the gap between germline ends came to 13 bases. CDR3 in amino acids: CAWSWLGGNNEQFS. CDR3 sequence (DNA): TGTGCCTGGAGTTGGCTAGGGGGTAACAATGAGCAGTTCTCC.

This clone came up a few times. In DNA form, the CDR3 reads TGCAGCGTCTATACAGGGAATGGCGGTGAGCTGTTTTTT. Translation gives CSVYTGNGGELFF. The chain combines TRBV29-1 with TRBJ2-2; D possibly corresponds to TRBD1 (6 bases). The V and J ends lost 6 bases and 11 bases respectively, with 19 bases between them. Germline loops: CDR1 SQVTM, CDR2 ANQGSEA. This CDR3 has 13 amino acids.

V usage is TRBV20-1 and J usage is TRBJ1-5; a possible D gene is TRBD1 (5 bases). Trimming stripped 1 base from V and 1 base from J, with 11 bases between. This CDR3 has 15 amino acids. Germline lookup yields CDR1 DFQATT and CDR2 SNEGSKA (reference sequence). Written as DNA, the CDR3 is TGCAGTGCTAGAGCGGGTGGGGCAAGCAATCAGCCCCAGCATTTT. Protein: CSARAGGASNQPQHF.

This clone occurred once. This chain links TRBV20-1 with TRBJ1-2; possible D gene TRBD1, 5 bases. Germline V gene lookup returns CDR1 DFQATT and CDR2 SNEGSKA (reference sequence). Trimming took off 6 bases at V and 1 base at J, with 15 bases between the two ends. The CDR3 contains 14 residues. In DNA, the CDR3 is TGCAGTGCAAAGACAGCTACTCTTAACTATGGCTACACCTTC. This sequence encodes CSAKTATLNYGYTF.

The table lists this clone with a few counts. The genes are TRBV12-3 or TRBV12-4 and TRBJ2-5, with TRBD2 matching over 7 bases. The CDR3 is 15 residues long. With V trimmed by 3 bases and J by 2 bases, 6 bases remained unmatched. CDR3 nucleotide sequence: TGTGCCAGCAGTTTCGTCGGCGGGGGACAAGAGACCCAGTACTTC. This gives the protein CASSFVGGGQETQYF.

In this sample, this clone turned up once. At one boundary the junction diverges from the germline segment, which might be a read error. The identical CDR3 is also encoded by other nucleotide sequences in the sample. J is TRBJ2-5 and V is TRBV28, with 8 bases that match TRBD1. Germline loops: CDR1 MDHEN, CDR2 SYDVKM. This CDR3 region has 17 residues. The CDR3 DNA follows: TGTGCCAGCAGTTTCTACCCTGACAGGGGCAGGGTAGAGACCGAGTTCTTC. Amino acid sequence: CASSFYPDRGRVETEFF.

This rearrangement joins TRBV4-1 to TRBJ2-3, with D tentatively TRBD2 (5 bases). The V end was cut by 4 bases, the J end by 4 bases, with 15 bases between. This CDR3 contains 15 residues. Germline values: CDR1 MGHRA, CDR2 YSYEKL. The CDR3 loop is CASSLRTDSADTQYF. CDR3 DNA sequence: TGCGCCAGCAGCCTTCGGACGGACTCGGCAGATACGCAGTATTTT.

The V gene is TRBV20-1, the J gene TRBJ1-6; D unresolved. CDR3 length equals 12 residues. The germline gives CDR1 DFQATT, CDR2 SNEGSKA (reference sequence). In DNA form, the CDR3 reads TGCGGGATAGAGTCGGTCAATTCACCCCTCCACTTT. Translating it yields CGIESVNSPLHF.

Within the sample, this clone is large. The chain is built from TRBV3-1 and TRBJ2-7; D ambiguous. The CDR3 has 16 amino acids. The germline CDR1 and CDR2 sequences are LGHDT and YNNKEL (reference sequence). V lost 0 bases and J lost 0, with 12 bases in between. The CDR3 spells CASSQDVALSSYEQYF. Here the CDR3 DNA reads TGTGCCAGCAGCCAAGATGTCGCATTAAGCTCCTACGAGCAGTACTTC.

The rearrangement joins TRBV11-2 to TRBJ2-5, with D hard to call. The CDR3 covers 14 residues. The germline V gene has CDR1 SGHAT and CDR2 FQNNGV. V lost 0 bases and J lost 7, with 12 bases in between. The chain's CDR3 is CASSLERSRVTQYF. The CDR3 DNA is TGTGCCAGCAGCTTAGAACGGAGTCGGGTGACCCAGTACTTC.

This clone was seen a handful of times. The chain combines TRBV6-1 with TRBJ1-2; possibly TRBD1 for D (6 bases). Trimming removed 1 base at V and 4 bases at J, with 13 bases between. The CDR3 covers 15 residues. From germline, CDR1 is MNHNS and CDR2 SASEGT. The CDR3 sequence is CASSEGGGGFYGYTF. CDR3 in DNA: TGTGCCAGCAGTGAAGGGGGAGGGGGATTCTATGGCTACACCTTC.

By sample share, this clone is medium-sized (0.01 to 0.1%). The chain couples TRBV10-3 to TRBJ2-3; 11 nucleotides agree with TRBD1. The CDR3 has 15 residues. V was pared by 4 bases and J by 4 bases, with 4 bases of the junction left unmatched. CDR1 is ENHRY, CDR2 SYGVKD, per germline. The CDR3, as DNA: TGTGCCATCAGTGGCCGGGACAGGGGGTCAGATACGCAGTATTTT. Protein: CAISGRDRGSDTQYF.

V usage is TRBV20-1 and J usage is TRBJ1-5; a weak D match, TRBD1 (5 bases). Trimming left V 2 bases short and J 0 bases short, with 14 bases between. The V gene's germline CDR1 is DFQATT and CDR2 SNEGSKA (reference sequence). This CDR3 contains 16 residues. CDR3 nucleotide sequence: TGCAGTGCTAGATACTCCGGGGCCAATAGCAATCAGCCCCAGCATTTT. It translates to CSARYSGANSNQPQHF.